Following are 27 T cell receptor beta chains from one sample sequenced in a study of beta chain features in type 1 diabetes. Expressed TCRB transcripts were sequenced because the entire RNA isolate underwent reverse transcription. Libraries were prepared by immunoSEQ multiplex PCR; TCRdb keeps only in-frame clonotypes and omits some of them. The sample holds more than 300,000 clones, 6.5% to 10% seen once. The sample was central memory CD4+ T cells from blood. The receptors here all came from a woman aged 18-30 years in good health.

V is TRBV5-1 and J is TRBJ2-7, with D perhaps matching TRBD2 (6 bases). The CDR3 spans 12 residues. V dropped 0 bases and J dropped 8 bases, with 9 bases sitting between them. Per the germline V gene, CDR1 is SGHRS and CDR2 is YFSETQ. The CDR3 here is CASSLGLAKQYF. For the CDR3, the DNA is TGCGCCAGCAGCTTGGGGCTAGCGAAGCAGTACTTC.

A few counts support this clone. The V and J genes are TRBV4-3 and TRBJ2-7; 7 positions match TRBD2. The CDR3 extends over 15 amino acids. The germline V gene has CDR1 LGHNA and CDR2 YSLEER. V was clipped by 2 bases and J by 2 bases; unmatched bases: 6. The CDR3 region is CASSQQAGPAYEQYF. Here the CDR3 DNA reads TGCGCCAGCAGCCAACAAGCGGGACCCGCCTACGAGCAGTACTTC.

This clone was observed a handful of times. The V call is TRBV5-6, the J call TRBJ1-2; D perhaps matches TRBD1 (5 bases). V was clipped by 0 bases and J by 4 bases, with 13 bases between them. The CDR3 covers 15 residues. Germline V gene data show CDR1 as SGHDT and CDR2 as YYEEEE. CDR3 protein: CASSLGFWTFYGYTF. In nucleotides, the CDR3 is TGTGCCAGCAGCTTGGGGTTCTGGACATTCTATGGCTACACCTTC.

This clone was counted a few times. The chain has TRBV5-4 and TRBJ2-5, with 14 nucleotides matching TRBD2. The CDR3 runs 16 residues. Trimming took 1 base from V and 5 from J; bases not matched to a gene: 4. Germline CDR1 SGHNT, CDR2 YYREEE (reference sequence). CDR3 sequence: CASSLPGTSGSETQYF. For the CDR3, the DNA is TGTGCCAGCAGCTTGCCAGGGACTAGCGGGAGTGAGACCCAGTACTTC.

This clone has a count of ten or more. V and J are TRBV5-1 and TRBJ2-1; D might be TRBD1 (5 bases). V gave up 4 bases and J gave up 8 bases, with 16 bases separating them. The CDR3 consists of 14 residues. Per germline, CDR1 SGHRS and CDR2 YFSETQ. The chain's CDR3 is CASSEGQGADEQFF. DNA of the CDR3: TGCGCCAGCAGCGAAGGACAAGGGGCCGATGAGCAGTTCTTC.

The chain employs TRBV15 and TRBJ2-7; TRBD1 aligns across 8 bases. Germline loops: CDR1 LNHNV, CDR2 YYDKDF (reference sequence). The CDR3 covers 14 residues. J gave up 2 bases and V 8 bases, and 8 bases lay outside the gene matches. Written as DNA, the CDR3 is TGTGCCACCCGGCAGGGGGCTTCGGCCTACGAGCAGTACTTC. Amino acid sequence: CATRQGASAYEQYF. The full variable domain, completed using reference TRBV15 and TRBJ2-7, is DAMVIQNPRYQVTQFGKPVTLSCSQTLNHNVMYWYQQKSSQAPKLLFHYYDKDFNNEADTPDNFQSRRPNTSFCFLDIRSPGLGDTAMYLCATRQGASAYEQYFGPGTRLTVT.

The chain recombines TRBV9 with TRBJ2-5, with D perhaps matching TRBD1 or TRBD2 (5 bases each). The V gene's germline CDR1 is SGDLS and CDR2 YYNGEE. The V end lost 0 bases, the J end lost 5 bases, and 14 bases lay between the germline ends. This CDR3 comprises 15 residues. This chain's CDR3 is CASSVVAGWGETQYF. Here the CDR3 DNA reads TGTGCCAGCAGCGTAGTTGCAGGGTGGGGGGAGACCCAGTACTTC.

This clone was counted between two and nine times. The CDR3 DNA reads TGTGCCAGCTCACGCCGGGACAGCATGAACACCGGGGAGCTGTTTTTT. Translating gives CASSRRDSMNTGELFF. V is TRBV18 and J is TRBJ2-2; TRBD1 agrees at 7 bases. The CDR3 has 16 residues. Germline lookup yields CDR1 KGHSH and CDR2 LQKENI. V dropped 4 bases and J dropped 1; count of bases not matched to a gene: 6. Drawing the rest from reference TRBV18 and TRBJ2-2, the complete variable domain is NAGVMQNPRHLVRRRGQEARLRCSPMKGHSHVYWYRQLPEEGLKFMVYLQKENIIDESGMPKERFSAEFPKEGPSILRIQQVVRGDSAAYFCASSRRDSMNTGELFFGEGSRLTVL.

This clone was detected ten times or more. The gene calls are TRBV2 and TRBJ2-7; D unresolved. The CDR3 has 11 amino acids. Deletions cut 3 bases from V and 4 bases from J, with 4 bases between. CDR1 and CDR2 (germline): SNHLY, FYNNEI. The CDR3 DNA reads TGTGCCAGCAGTGAGCGATACGAGCAGTACTTC. This gives the protein CASSERYEQYF.

The sample holds many counts of this clone. The CDR3 reads CASSERGLAGDNEQFF. CDR3 bases: TGTGCCAGCAGTGAACGGGGGCTAGCGGGAGATAATGAGCAGTTCTTC. The chain is built from TRBV2 and TRBJ2-1; 10 bases fit TRBD2. This CDR3 spans 16 amino acids. J lost 7 bases, V lost 2 bases, and 8 bases had no gene match. Germline loops: CDR1 SNHLY, CDR2 FYNNEI. Full variable domain (missing parts from reference TRBV2 and TRBJ2-1): EPEVTQTPSHQVTQMGQEVILRCVPISNHLYFYWYRQILGQKVEFLVSFYNNEISEKSEIFDDQFSVERPDGSNFTLKIRSTKLEDSAMYFCASSERGLAGDNEQFFGPGTRLTVL.

The chain couples TRBV6-6 to TRBJ2-2; no firm D call. The CDR3 sequence is 14 residues long. Per the germline V gene, CDR1 is MNHNY and CDR2 is SVGAGI (reference sequence). V lost 8 bases, J lost 5 bases, and 15 bases lay in between. CDR3 sequence reads: CASVYSWETGELFF. The CDR3 region has the DNA TGTGCCAGCGTTTACTCGTGGGAAACCGGGGAGCTGTTTTTT.

In its sample, this clone was seen a few times. The chain couples TRBV28 to TRBJ2-2; D perhaps matches TRBD2 (5 bases). V was shortened by 7 bases and J by 6 bases, with 18 bases between the two germline ends. Germline CDR1 MDHEN, CDR2 SYDVKM. The CDR3 covers 15 residues. CDR3 protein: CASIQGWELSGELFF. The CDR3 DNA reads as TGTGCCAGCATCCAAGGGTGGGAGCTATCCGGGGAGCTGTTTTTT. The full variable domain, with the rest looked up from reference TRBV28 and TRBJ2-2, is DVKVTQSSRYLVKRTGEKVFLECVQDMDHENMFWYRQDPGLGLRLIYFSYDVKMKEKGDIPEGYSVSREKKERFSLILESASTNQTSMYLCASIQGWELSGELFFGEGSRLTVL.

This clone was recorded at least ten times. CDR3 region: CASSLAPGLNEKLFF. The CDR3, as DNA: TGTGCCAGCAGCTTAGCCCCAGGCCTTAATGAAAAACTGTTTTTT. The rearrangement links TRBV7-8 to TRBJ1-4; D uncertain. This CDR3 has 15 amino acids. V was pared by 0 bases and J by 4 bases, with 9 bases between. From germline, CDR1 is SGHVS and CDR2 FQNEAQ.

J is TRBJ2-7 and V is TRBV5-4, with 7 bases matching TRBD1. The germline V gene encodes CDR1 SGHNT and CDR2 YYREEE (reference sequence). This CDR3 is built from 15 residues. With 2 bases clipped from V and 3 bases from J, the junction kept 8 bases outside the gene matches. The CDR3 nucleotides read TGTGCCAGCAGCTTCCCTTCCCAGGGGGTCTACGAGCAGTACTTC. Its protein is CASSFPSQGVYEQYF.

This clone was detected only a few times. The CDR3 is CASSVGGSLAYNEQFF. The CDR3 nucleotides read TGTGCCAGCAGCGTAGGCGGGAGCCTTGCCTACAATGAGCAGTTCTTC. The chain joins TRBV9 to TRBJ2-1; 7 bases are a match to TRBD2. Germline V gives CDR1 SGDLS, CDR2 YYNGEE. There are 16 residues in the CDR3. Unmatched junction bases numbered 5, after V lost 0 bases and J lost 2 bases.

Concerning this clone itself: Distinct nucleotide sequences in the sample also encode this CDR3. V gene TRBV7-2 combines with J gene TRBJ2-3; D gene uncertain. V was cut by 1 base and J by 1 base, with 6 bases left in between. The CDR3 spans 14 residues. The germline V gene has CDR1 SGHTA and CDR2 FQGNSA. This CDR3 reads CASSLGQGTDTQYF. As DNA, the CDR3 is TGTGCCAGCAGCTTAGGCCAGGGCACAGATACGCAGTATTTT. Full variable domain (rest looked up from reference TRBV7-2 and TRBJ2-3): GAGVSQSPSNKVTEKGKDVELRCDPISGHTALYWYRQSLGQGLEFLIYFQGNSAPDKSGLPSDRFSAERTGGSVSTLTIQRTQQEDSAVYLCASSLGQGTDTQYFGPGTRLTVL.

V and J are TRBV4-1 and TRBJ1-2; unclear D gene. Germline assignment: CDR1 MGHRA and CDR2 YSYEKL. The germline V and J ends were trimmed by 0 bases and 7 bases, with 12 bases remaining between them. This CDR3 is 14 amino acids long. The CDR3, as DNA: TGCGCCAGCAGCCAAGATGCCAAAGGCGGTGGCTACACCTTC. Protein sequence: CASSQDAKGGGYTF.

This clone has only a few counts. The chain uses TRBV7-3 and TRBJ2-3; no clear D gene. CDR3 length: 15 residues. The V end lost 1 base, the J end lost 3 bases, and 11 bases lay between the germline ends. Germline CDR1 and CDR2: SGHTA and FQGTGA. The CDR3 bases are TGTGCCAGCAGCTTAAGGCGATCGGAAACAGATACGCAGTATTTT. It translates to CASSLRRSETDTQYF.

V usage is TRBV5-1 and J usage is TRBJ2-5, with D perhaps matching TRBD1 (5 bases). V gave up 3 bases and J gave up 5 bases, with 14 bases separating them. The germline V gene encodes CDR1 SGHRS and CDR2 YFSETQ. This CDR3 contains 14 residues. The CDR3 DNA follows: TGCGCCAGCAGCTCGGGCCAAAAGGGGGAGACCCAGTACTTC. It translates to CASSSGQKGETQYF.

Concerning this clone: Other nucleotide sequences in the sample specify the same CDR3. This sequence joins TRBV18 and TRBJ2-7; 7 bases fit TRBD1. Germline CDR1 is KGHSH and CDR2 is LQKENI. V was clipped by 3 bases and J by 0 bases; unmatched bases: 2. The CDR3 consists of 14 residues. The chain's CDR3 is CASSPGQSSYEQYF. Written as DNA, the CDR3 is TGTGCCAGCTCACCGGGACAGTCCTCCTACGAGCAGTACTTC. The full variable domain, completed using reference TRBV18 and TRBJ2-7, is NAGVMQNPRHLVRRRGQEARLRCSPMKGHSHVYWYRQLPEEGLKFMVYLQKENIIDESGMPKERFSAEFPKEGPSILRIQQVVRGDSAAYFCASSPGQSSYEQYFGPGTRLTVT.

The chain uses TRBV4-3 and TRBJ2-2; D might be TRBD1 or TRBD2, each matching 5 bases. Per germline, CDR1 LGHNA and CDR2 YSLEER. V was pared by 1 base and J by 8 bases, with 11 bases between. The CDR3 spans 14 residues. The CDR3 loop reads CASSQVEGSGELFF. CDR3 DNA sequence: TGCGCCAGCAGCCAAGTCGAGGGGTCAGGGGAGCTGTTTTTT.

This clone was found a few times. Written as DNA, the CDR3 is TGCGCCAGCAGCCAGGCCAGGACTAGCGGGACCCACGAGCAGTACTTC. Translated: CASSQARTSGTHEQYF. The chain carries TRBV4-3 and TRBJ2-7; 12 nucleotides align to TRBD2. There are 16 residues in the CDR3. Germline-derived CDR1 and CDR2 are LGHNA and YSLEER. V was pared by 3 bases and J by 5 bases, with 8 bases of the junction left unmatched.

The rearrangement uses TRBV18 and TRBJ2-7, with 9 bases identical to TRBD1. The junction had 8 bases not matched to a gene; V was cut back by 3 bases and J by 5 bases. The CDR3 is 15 amino acids. Germline V gene sequence: CDR1 KGHSH, CDR2 LQKENI. This CDR3 reads CASSPTGTGSHEQYF. The CDR3 DNA reads as TGTGCCAGCTCACCTACCGGGACAGGGAGTCACGAGCAGTACTTC.

This clone has a handful of counts. The V and J genes are TRBV6-5 and TRBJ2-5, with 8 bases matching TRBD2. CDR3 size: 15 residues. The V and J ends lost 6 bases and 5 bases, in that order; junction bases with no gene match: 11. Germline V lookup: CDR1 MNHEY, CDR2 SVGAGI. Here the CDR3 reads CASSLSGSPWETQYF. The CDR3 bases are TGTGCCAGCAGCTTAAGCGGGAGCCCTTGGGAGACCCAGTACTTC.

This clone has only a few counts. This chain links TRBV20-1 with TRBJ1-4; the D is unclear. Germline V lookup: CDR1 DFQATT, CDR2 SNEGSKA (reference sequence). The CDR3 is 11 residues long. Trimming took off 2 bases at V and 7 bases at J, with 5 bases between the two ends. The CDR3 sequence is CSARPVEKLFF. The CDR3 region has the DNA TGCAGTGCTAGACCCGTTGAAAAACTGTTTTTT.

This clone was counted ten times or more. The rearrangement links TRBV5-5 to TRBJ2-6; TRBD1 is a possible D gene (6 bases). The CDR3 length is 18 residues. With 1 base removed from V and 2 bases from J, the gap between germline ends came to 16 bases. Germline loops: CDR1 SGHKS, CDR2 YYEKEE (reference sequence). The chain's CDR3 is CASSLRSRGMPGANVLTF. CDR3 nucleotide sequence: TGTGCCAGCAGCTTGCGTAGCAGGGGAATGCCTGGGGCCAACGTCCTGACTTTC.

This clone was seen only a few times. The V call is TRBV7-2, the J call TRBJ2-3; D remains ambiguous. Per the germline V gene, CDR1 is SGHTA and CDR2 is FQGNSA. The CDR3 runs to 15 residues. The V and J ends lost 5 bases and 6 bases respectively, with 18 bases between them. CDR3: CASSPNSAGADTQYF. The DNA of the CDR3 is TGTGCCAGCAGCCCAAATAGTGCCGGTGCTGATACGCAGTATTTT. Looking up the rest from reference TRBV7-2 and TRBJ2-3 gives the full variable domain: GAGVSQSPSNKVTEKGKDVELRCDPISGHTALYWYRQSLGQGLEFLIYFQGNSAPDKSGLPSDRFSAERTGGSVSTLTIQRTQQEDSAVYLCASSPNSAGADTQYFGPGTRLTVL.